This is a list of T cell receptor beta chains from one sample in a study. TCRdb reanalysed the multiplex PCR reads using MiXCR and keeps one entry per CDR3 protein. Among around 970 distinct CDR3 sequences listed, 17% were seen once. Sequencing was performed on Tregs sorted from blood. The source is a female donor with breast cancer. The CDR3 runs from the conserved cysteine through the conserved F or W. A D gene is named only where the DNA matches it firmly. Rows may omit the clone size; those that give it use once, few, many or a size class.

>-|TRBJ1-2|-|TRBV12-3/TRBV12-4
CASSSMREENYGYTF
TGTGCCAGCAGCTCGATGAGGGAGGAGAACTATGGCTACACCTTC
>large|TRBJ1-2|TRBD1|TRBV12-3/TRBV12-4
CASSQGQSNTF
TGTGCCAGCAGCCAGGGACAGTCAAACACCTTC
>-|TRBJ1-2|TRBD1|TRBV12-3/TRBV12-4
CASSRLWGQGNGYTF
TGTGCCAGCAGTCGCCTATGGGGACAGGGCAATGGCTACACCTTC
>-|TRBJ1-2|TRBD1|TRBV12-3/TRBV12-4
CASSLGTGSGYTF
TGTGCCAGCAGTCTCGGGACAGGGTCTGGCTACACCTTC
>-|TRBJ1-2|-|TRBV12-3/TRBV12-4
CASSLSGTQAGYTF
TGTGCCAGCAGTTTAAGTGGGACCCAAGCTGGCTACACCTTC
>many|TRBJ1-2|-|TRBV12-3/TRBV12-4
CASSQDLGQVGSGTF
-
>medium-sized|TRBJ1-2|-|TRBV12-3/TRBV12-4
CASSPGSRGGGYTF
TGTGCCAGCAGCCCCGGGAGCAGGGGTGGTGGCTACACCTTC
>few|TRBJ1-2|-|TRBV12-3/TRBV12-4
CASSFPGPGSYTF
TGTGCCAGCAGTTTCCCAGGGCCCGGTAGCTACACCTTC
>large|TRBJ1-2|-|TRBV12-3/TRBV12-4
CASSFSRDGYGYTF
TGTGCCAGCAGTTTCAGCAGGGATGGCTATGGCTACACCTTC
>-|TRBJ1-2|-|TRBV12-3/TRBV12-4
CASSFAGPSNGYTF
TGTGCCAGCAGTTTCGCGGGACCCTCCAATGGCTACACCTTC
>large|TRBJ1-2|-|TRBV12-3/TRBV12-4
CASSSGYGYTF
TGTGCCAGCAGTTCAGGCTATGGCTACACCTTC
>medium-sized|TRBJ1-2|TRBD1|TRBV12-3/TRBV12-4
CASRLPGTGSRYTF
TGTGCCAGCAGATTACCTGGGACAGGGAGTCGCTACACCTTC
>few|TRBJ1-2|TRBD1|TRBV12-3/TRBV12-4
CASSSRGQGYGYTF
TGTGCCAGCAGCTCTCGGGGACAGGGATATGGCTACACCTTC
>large|TRBJ1-2|-|TRBV12-3/TRBV12-4
CASRRREPGQFNYGYTF
TGTGCCAGCAGGAGAAGGGAGCCGGGCCAGTTCAACTATGGCTACACCTTC
>-|TRBJ1-2|TRBD1|TRBV12-3/TRBV12-4
CASSLGQGGGYTF
TGTGCCAGCAGTTTAGGACAGGGAGGTGGCTACACCTTC
>-|TRBJ1-2|TRBD1|TRBV12-3/TRBV12-4
CASSLGTGRSGYTF
TGTGCCAGCAGTTTAGGGACAGGGCGGAGCGGCTACACCTTC
>large|TRBJ1-2|-|TRBV12-3/TRBV12-4
CASSLYRTRVHYGYTF
TGTGCCAGCAGTCTATATCGGACCCGCGTACACTATGGCTACACCTTC
>large|TRBJ1-2|-|TRBV12-3/TRBV12-4
CASSLNRNYGYTF
TGTGCCAGCAGTTTAAACAGGAACTATGGCTACACCTTC
>large|TRBJ1-2|-|TRBV12-3/TRBV12-4
CASSLQGVHGYTF
TGTGCCAGCAGTTTACAGGGCGTTCATGGCTACACCTTC
>-|TRBJ1-2|TRBD1|TRBV12-3/TRBV12-4
CASSPPTGAGYGYTF
TGTGCCAGCAGTCCACCTACAGGGGCGGGCTATGGCTACACCTTC
>many|TRBJ1-2|-|TRBV12-3/TRBV12-4
CASSSGTDNSRGYTF
TGTGCCAGCAGTTCCGGGACTGATAATAGCCGGGGCTACACCTTC
>few|TRBJ1-2|-|TRBV12-3/TRBV12-4
CASSLMSGFGYTF
TGTGCCAGCAGTTTAATGTCCGGATTTGGCTACACCTTC
>-|TRBJ1-2|TRBD1|TRBV12-3/TRBV12-4
CASRHGQGGYGYTF
TGTGCCAGCAGACACGGACAGGGAGGCTATGGCTACACCTTC
>medium-sized|TRBJ1-2|-|TRBV12-3/TRBV12-4
CASSLISYGYTF
TGTGCCAGCAGTTTAATATCCTATGGCTACACCTTC
>large|TRBJ1-2|-|TRBV12-3/TRBV12-4
CASSLAQGTSHGYTF
TGTGCCAGCAGTTTAGCGCAGGGCACCTCACATGGCTACACCTTC
>-|TRBJ1-2|TRBD1|TRBV12-3/TRBV12-4
CASSFTGTGVGYTF
TGTGCCAGCAGTTTCACCGGGACAGGGGTTGGCTACACCTTC
>medium-sized|TRBJ1-2|-|TRBV12-3/TRBV12-4
CASTRGAASPNGYTF
TGTGCCAGCACCAGAGGGGCAGCCTCCCCTAATGGCTACACCTTC
>-|TRBJ1-2|-|TRBV12-3/TRBV12-4
CASSLQRGYGYTF
TGTGCCAGCAGCTTACAGAGGGGCTATGGCTACACCTTC
>large|TRBJ1-2|-|TRBV12-3/TRBV12-4
CASSLRGIYGYTF
TGTGCCAGCAGTTTACGAGGGATCTATGGCTACACCTTC
>-|TRBJ1-2|-|TRBV12-3/TRBV12-4
CASSFRILYYGYTF
TGTGCCAGCAGCTTCAGAATATTATACTATGGCTACACCTTC
>medium-sized|TRBJ1-2|-|TRBV12-3/TRBV12-4
CASSLVPGLGYTF
TGTGCCAGCAGTTTAGTCCCAGGGCTAGGCTACACCTTC
>large|TRBJ1-2|-|TRBV12-3/TRBV12-4
CASSSHEVVGGYTF
TGTGCCAGCAGTTCCCACGAGGTGGTGGGAGGCTACACCTTC
>large|TRBJ1-2|TRBD1|TRBV12-3/TRBV12-4
CASSLTGSRYTF
TGTGCCAGCAGTTTGACAGGGTCTCGCTACACCTTC
>large|TRBJ1-2|-|TRBV12-3/TRBV12-4
CASSSNKALGYTF
TGTGCCAGCAGTTCCAACAAGGCTTTGGGCTACACCTTC
>-|TRBJ1-2|-|TRBV12-3/TRBV12-4
CASSYHRVYYGYTF
TGTGCCAGCAGTTACCACCGGGTTTACTATGGCTACACCTTC
>large|TRBJ1-2|-|TRBV12-3/TRBV12-4
CASNLRAGTYGYTF
TGTGCCAGCAACCTCAGGGCAGGGACCTATGGCTACACCTTC
>large|TRBJ1-2|-|TRBV12-3/TRBV12-4
CASSSWQHYGYTF
TGTGCCAGCAGTTCCTGGCAGCACTATGGCTACACCTTC
>-|TRBJ1-2|TRBD1|TRBV12-3/TRBV12-4
CASSLGQGDYGYTF
TGTGCCAGCAGTTTGGGACAGGGTGACTATGGCTACACCTTC
>-|TRBJ1-2|TRBD1|TRBV12-3/TRBV12-4
CASKGPGQNDYGYTF
TGTGCCAGTAAGGGACCGGGACAGAATGACTATGGCTACACCTTC
>few|TRBJ1-2|TRBD1|TRBV12-3/TRBV12-4
CASTPRTGSNYGYTF
TGTGCCAGCACTCCCAGGACAGGGTCGAACTATGGCTACACCTTC
>large|TRBJ1-2|TRBD1|TRBV12-3/TRBV12-4
CASRQTGSDYGYTF
TGTGCCAGCAGACAGACAGGGAGCGACTATGGCTACACCTTC
>large|TRBJ1-2|TRBD1|TRBV12-3/TRBV12-4
CASSEDRLRYTF
TGTGCCAGCAGTGAGGACAGGCTCCGCTACACCTTC
>once|TRBJ1-2|TRBD1|TRBV12-3/TRBV12-4
CASSARDRGYGYTF
TGTGCCAGCAGTGCCCGGGACAGGGGCTATGGCTACACCTTC
>large|TRBJ1-2|-|TRBV12-3/TRBV12-4
CASSLVGRVFEGYTF
TGTGCCAGCAGTTTAGTAGGCAGGGTATTTGAGGGCTACACCTTC
>large|TRBJ1-2|TRBD1|TRBV12-3/TRBV12-4
CASSFPTGTNYGYTF
TGTGCCAGCAGTTTTCCGACAGGGACAAACTATGGCTACACCTTC
>many|TRBJ1-2|TRBD1|TRBV12-3/TRBV12-4
CASSSDRDGYTF
TGTGCCAGCAGTTCCGACAGGGACGGCTACACCTTC